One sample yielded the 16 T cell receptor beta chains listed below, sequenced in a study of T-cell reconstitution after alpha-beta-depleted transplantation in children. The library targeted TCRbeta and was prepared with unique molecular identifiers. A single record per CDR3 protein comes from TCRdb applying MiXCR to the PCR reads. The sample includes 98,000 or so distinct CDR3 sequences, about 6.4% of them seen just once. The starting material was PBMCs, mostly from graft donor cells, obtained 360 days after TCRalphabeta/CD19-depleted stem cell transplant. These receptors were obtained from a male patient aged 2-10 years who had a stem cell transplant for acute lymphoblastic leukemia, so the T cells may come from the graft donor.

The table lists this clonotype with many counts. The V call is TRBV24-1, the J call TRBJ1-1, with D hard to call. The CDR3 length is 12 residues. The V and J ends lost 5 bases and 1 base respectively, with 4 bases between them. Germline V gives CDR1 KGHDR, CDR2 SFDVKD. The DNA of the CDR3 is TGTGCCACCAGTGCGGGGAACACTGAAGCTTTCTTT. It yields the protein CATSAGNTEAFF.

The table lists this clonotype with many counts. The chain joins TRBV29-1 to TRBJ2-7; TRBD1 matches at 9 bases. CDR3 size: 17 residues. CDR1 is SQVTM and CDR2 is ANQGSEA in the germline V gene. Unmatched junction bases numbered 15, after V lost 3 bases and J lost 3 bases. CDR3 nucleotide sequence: TGCAGCGTTGAGCCGGACAGGGGTACCGGAGAGCTCTACGAGCAGTACTTC. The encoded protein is CSVEPDRGTGELYEQYF.

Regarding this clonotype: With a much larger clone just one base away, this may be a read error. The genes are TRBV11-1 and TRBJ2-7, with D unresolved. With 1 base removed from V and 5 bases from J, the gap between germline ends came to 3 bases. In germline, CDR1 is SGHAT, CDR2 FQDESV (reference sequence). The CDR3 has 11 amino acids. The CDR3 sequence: CASSLVNEQYF. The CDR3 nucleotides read TGTGCCAGCAGCTTAGTGAACGAGCAGTACTTC.

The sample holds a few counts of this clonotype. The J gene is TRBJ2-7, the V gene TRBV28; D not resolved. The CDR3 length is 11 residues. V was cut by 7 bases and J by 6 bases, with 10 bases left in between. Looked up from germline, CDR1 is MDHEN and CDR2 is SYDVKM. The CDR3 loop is CASTFQSEQYF. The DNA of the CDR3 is TGTGCCAGCACCTTTCAGTCCGAGCAGTACTTC.

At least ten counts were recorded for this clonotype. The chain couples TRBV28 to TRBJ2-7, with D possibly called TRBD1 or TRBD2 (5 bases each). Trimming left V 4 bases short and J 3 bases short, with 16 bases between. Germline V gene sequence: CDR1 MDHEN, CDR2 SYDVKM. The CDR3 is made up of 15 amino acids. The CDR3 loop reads CASSSYWDGLYEQYF. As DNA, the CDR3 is TGTGCCAGCAGTTCCTACTGGGACGGCCTCTACGAGCAGTACTTC. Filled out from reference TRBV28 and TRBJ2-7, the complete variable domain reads DVKVTQSSRYLVKRTGEKVFLECVQDMDHENMFWYRQDPGLGLRLIYFSYDVKMKEKGDIPEGYSVSREKKERFSLILESASTNQTSMYLCASSSYWDGLYEQYFGPGTRLTVT.

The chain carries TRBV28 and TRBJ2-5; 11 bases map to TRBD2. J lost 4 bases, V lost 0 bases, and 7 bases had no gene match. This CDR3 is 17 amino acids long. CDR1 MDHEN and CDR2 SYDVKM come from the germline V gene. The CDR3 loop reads CASSLWTSGERRETQYF. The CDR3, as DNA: TGTGCCAGCAGTTTATGGACTAGCGGGGAGAGGCGAGAGACCCAGTACTTC.

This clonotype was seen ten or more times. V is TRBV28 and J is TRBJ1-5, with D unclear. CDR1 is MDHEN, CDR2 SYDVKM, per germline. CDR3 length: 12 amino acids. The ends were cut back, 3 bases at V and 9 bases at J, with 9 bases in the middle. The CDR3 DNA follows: TGTGCCAGCAGTTTCCAGTGGGGGCCCCAGCATTTT. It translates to CASSFQWGPQHF.

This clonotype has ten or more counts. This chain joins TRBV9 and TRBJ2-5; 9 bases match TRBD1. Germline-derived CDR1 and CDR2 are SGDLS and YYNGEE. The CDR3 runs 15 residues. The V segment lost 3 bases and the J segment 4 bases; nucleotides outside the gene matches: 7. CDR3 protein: CASSADRGVRETQYF. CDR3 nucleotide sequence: TGTGCCAGCAGCGCGGACAGGGGAGTCAGAGAGACCCAGTACTTC.

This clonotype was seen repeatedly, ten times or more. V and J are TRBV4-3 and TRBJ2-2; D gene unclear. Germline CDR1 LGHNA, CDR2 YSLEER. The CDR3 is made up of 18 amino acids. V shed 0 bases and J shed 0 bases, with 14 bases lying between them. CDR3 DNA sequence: TGCGCCAGCAGCCAAGATCTTTGGCAGTCACCGAACACCGGGGAGCTGTTTTTT. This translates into CASSQDLWQSPNTGELFF.

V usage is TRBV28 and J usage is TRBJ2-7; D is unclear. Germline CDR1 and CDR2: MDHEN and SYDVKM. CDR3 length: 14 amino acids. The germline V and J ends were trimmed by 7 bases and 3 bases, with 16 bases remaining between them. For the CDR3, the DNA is TGTGCCAGCACCTCCGACACGTCTTTCTACGAGCAGTACTTC. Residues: CASTSDTSFYEQYF.

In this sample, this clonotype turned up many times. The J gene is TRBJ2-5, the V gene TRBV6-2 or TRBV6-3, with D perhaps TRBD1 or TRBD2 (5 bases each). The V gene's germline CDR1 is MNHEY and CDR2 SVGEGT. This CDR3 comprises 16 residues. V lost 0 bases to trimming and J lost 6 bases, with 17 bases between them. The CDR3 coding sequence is TGTGCCAGCAGTTACTCGGGACGGGGCCTCTGGAAGACCCAGTACTTC. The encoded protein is CASSYSGRGLWKTQYF.

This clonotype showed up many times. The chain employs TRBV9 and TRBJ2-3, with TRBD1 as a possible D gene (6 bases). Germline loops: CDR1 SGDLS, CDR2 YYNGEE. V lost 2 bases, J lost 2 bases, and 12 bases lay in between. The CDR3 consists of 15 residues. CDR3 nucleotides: TGTGCCAGCAGCGTTAGACAGGCCCACACAGATACGCAGTATTTT. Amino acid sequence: CASSVRQAHTDTQYF.

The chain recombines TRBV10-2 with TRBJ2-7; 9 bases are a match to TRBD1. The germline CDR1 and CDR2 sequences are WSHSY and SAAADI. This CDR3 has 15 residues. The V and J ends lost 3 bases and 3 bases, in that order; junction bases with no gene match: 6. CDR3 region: CASSDSDRGNYEQYF. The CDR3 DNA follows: TGCGCCAGCAGTGATTCCGACAGGGGGAACTACGAGCAGTACTTC.

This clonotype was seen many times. CDR3 loop: CASSQDRDGELFF. CDR3 sequence (DNA): TGCGCCAGCAGCCAAGACCGTGACGGGGAGCTGTTTTTT. This chain joins TRBV4-3 and TRBJ2-2; D not certain. V lost 0 bases and J 7 bases, leaving 6 bases between the germline ends. In germline, CDR1 is LGHNA, CDR2 YSLEER. The CDR3 has 13 amino acids.

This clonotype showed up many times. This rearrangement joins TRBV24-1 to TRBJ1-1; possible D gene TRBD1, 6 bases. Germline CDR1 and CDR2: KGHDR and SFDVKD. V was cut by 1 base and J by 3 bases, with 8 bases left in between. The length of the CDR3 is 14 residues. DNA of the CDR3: TGTGCCACCAGTGATTTCAGGGGACACACTGAAGCTTTCTTT. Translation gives CATSDFRGHTEAFF.

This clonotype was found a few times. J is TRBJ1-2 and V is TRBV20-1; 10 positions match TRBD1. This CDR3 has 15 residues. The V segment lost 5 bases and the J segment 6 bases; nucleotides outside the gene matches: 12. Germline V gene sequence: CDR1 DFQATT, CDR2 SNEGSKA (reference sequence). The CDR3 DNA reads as TGCAGTGCTGCGGGGCGGGACAGGGGATTGAATGGCTACACCTTC. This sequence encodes CSAAGRDRGLNGYTF.